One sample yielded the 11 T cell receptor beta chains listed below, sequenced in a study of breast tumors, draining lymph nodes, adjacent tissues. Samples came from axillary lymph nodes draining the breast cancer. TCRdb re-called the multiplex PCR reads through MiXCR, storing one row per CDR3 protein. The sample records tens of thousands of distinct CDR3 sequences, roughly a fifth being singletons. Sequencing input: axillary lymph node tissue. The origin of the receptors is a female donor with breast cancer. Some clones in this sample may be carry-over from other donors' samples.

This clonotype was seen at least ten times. The CDR3 reads CASSLVGHHTGELFF. CDR3 in DNA: TGTGCCAGCAGCTTAGTAGGCCACCACACCGGGGAGCTGTTTTTT. This rearrangement joins TRBV11-2 to TRBJ2-2, with D uncertain. Trimming took off 1 base at V and 3 bases at J, with 9 bases between the two ends. This CDR3 region has 15 residues. Germline CDR1 reads SGHAT; CDR2 reads FQNNGV.

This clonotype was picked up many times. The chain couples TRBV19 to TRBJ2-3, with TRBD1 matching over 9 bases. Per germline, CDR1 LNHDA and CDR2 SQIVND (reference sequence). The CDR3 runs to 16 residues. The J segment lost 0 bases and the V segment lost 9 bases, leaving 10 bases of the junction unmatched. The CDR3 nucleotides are TGTGCCAGCAGAATCTCCGGGACAGGGAGCACAGATACGCAGTATTTT. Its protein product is CASRISGTGSTDTQYF.

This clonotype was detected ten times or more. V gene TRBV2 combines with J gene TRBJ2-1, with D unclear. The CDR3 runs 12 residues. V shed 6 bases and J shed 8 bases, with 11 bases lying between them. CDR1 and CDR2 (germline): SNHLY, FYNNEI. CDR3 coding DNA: TGTGCCAGCAGCCGAGCGAGCCATGAGCAGTTCTTC. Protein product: CASSRASHEQFF.

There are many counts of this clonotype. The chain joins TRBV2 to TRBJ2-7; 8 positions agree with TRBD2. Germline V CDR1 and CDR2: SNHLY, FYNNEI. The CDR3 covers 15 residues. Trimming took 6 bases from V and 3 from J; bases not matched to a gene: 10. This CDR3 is CASRRGPGGDYEQYF. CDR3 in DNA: TGTGCCAGCAGACGTGGTCCCGGGGGGGACTACGAGCAGTACTTC.

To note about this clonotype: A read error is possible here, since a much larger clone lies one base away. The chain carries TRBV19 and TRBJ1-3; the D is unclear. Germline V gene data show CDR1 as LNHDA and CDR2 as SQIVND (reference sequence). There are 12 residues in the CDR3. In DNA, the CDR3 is TGTGCCAGCGACAACTCTGGAGACACCATATATTTT. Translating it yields CASDNSGDTIYF. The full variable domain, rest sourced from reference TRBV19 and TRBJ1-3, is DGGITQSPKYLFRKEGQNVTLSCEQNLNHDAMYWYRQDPGQGLRLIYYSQIVNDFQKGDIAEGYSVSREKKESFPLTVTSAQKNPTAFYLCASDNSGDTIYFGEGSWLTVV.

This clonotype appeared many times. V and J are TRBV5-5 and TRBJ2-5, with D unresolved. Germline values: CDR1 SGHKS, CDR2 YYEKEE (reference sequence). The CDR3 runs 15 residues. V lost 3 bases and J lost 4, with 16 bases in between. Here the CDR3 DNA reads TGTGCCAGCAGCTCGAACCCTTTAACTCCAGAGACCCAGTACTTC. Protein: CASSSNPLTPETQYF.

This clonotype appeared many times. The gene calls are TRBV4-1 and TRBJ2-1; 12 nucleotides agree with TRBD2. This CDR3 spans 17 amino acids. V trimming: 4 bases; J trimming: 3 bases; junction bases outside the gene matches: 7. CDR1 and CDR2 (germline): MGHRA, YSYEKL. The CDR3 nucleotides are TGCGCCAGCAGCCCCGGGACTAGCGGGTGGAGCTACAATGAGCAGTTCTTC. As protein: CASSPGTSGWSYNEQFF.

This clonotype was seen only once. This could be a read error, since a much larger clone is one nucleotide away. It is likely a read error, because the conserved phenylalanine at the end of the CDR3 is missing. The CDR3 sequence: CASSSRDSQETQYS. CDR3 DNA sequence: TGTGCCAGCTCATCCCGGGACTCCCAAGAGACCCAGTACTCC. The chain couples TRBV18 to TRBJ2-5, with a possible D match to TRBD2 (6 bases). From germline, CDR1 is KGHSH and CDR2 LQKENI. This CDR3 contains 14 residues. The V end lost 5 bases, the J end lost 1 base, and 11 bases lay between the germline ends.

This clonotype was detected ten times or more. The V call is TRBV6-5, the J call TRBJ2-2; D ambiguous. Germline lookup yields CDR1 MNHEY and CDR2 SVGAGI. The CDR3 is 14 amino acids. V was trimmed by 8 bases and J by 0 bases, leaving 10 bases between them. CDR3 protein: CASVIPANTGELFF. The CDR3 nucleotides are TGTGCCAGCGTTATACCAGCGAACACCGGGGAGCTGTTTTTT.

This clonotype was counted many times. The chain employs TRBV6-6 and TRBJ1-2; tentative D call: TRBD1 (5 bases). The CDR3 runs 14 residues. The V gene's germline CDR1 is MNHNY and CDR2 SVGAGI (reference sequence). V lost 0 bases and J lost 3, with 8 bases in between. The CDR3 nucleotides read TGTGCCAGCAGTTACTCGAGGGGAGACTATGGCTACACCTTC. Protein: CASSYSRGDYGYTF.

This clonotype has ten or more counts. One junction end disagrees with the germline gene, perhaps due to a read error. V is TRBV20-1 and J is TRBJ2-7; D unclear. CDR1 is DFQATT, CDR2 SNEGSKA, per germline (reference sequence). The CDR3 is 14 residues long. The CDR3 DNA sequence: TGTAGTGCGGAACCAGACTCAAACTCCTACGAGCAGTACTTC. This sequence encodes CSAEPDSNSYEQYF.